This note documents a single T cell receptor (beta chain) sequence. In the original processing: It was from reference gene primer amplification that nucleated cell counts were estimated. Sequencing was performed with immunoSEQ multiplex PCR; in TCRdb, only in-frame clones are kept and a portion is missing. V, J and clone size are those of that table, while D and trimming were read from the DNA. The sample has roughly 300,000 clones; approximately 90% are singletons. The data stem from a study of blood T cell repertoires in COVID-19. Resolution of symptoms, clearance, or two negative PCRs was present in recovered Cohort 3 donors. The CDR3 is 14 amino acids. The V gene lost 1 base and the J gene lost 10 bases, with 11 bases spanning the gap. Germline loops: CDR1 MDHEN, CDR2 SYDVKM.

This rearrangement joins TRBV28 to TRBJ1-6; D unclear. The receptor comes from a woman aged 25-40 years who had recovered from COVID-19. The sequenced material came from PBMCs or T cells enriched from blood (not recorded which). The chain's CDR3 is CASSLLQFSSPLHF. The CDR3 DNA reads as TGTGCCAGCAGTTTATTACAGTTCTCATCACCCCTCCACTTT.